This paragraph reports one TCR beta chain. The antigen is not known. At one end the junction does not follow the germline gene, possibly because of a read error. These data are taken from a study of tumor and adjacent non-tumor tissue in lung cancer. The study, taken as a whole, reports: Tumor tissue had significantly higher TCR diversity than normal lung.

The CDR3 has 14 residues. Germline V CDR1 and CDR2: ENHRY, SYGVKD. A modified ARM-PCR protocol with three rounds of nested PCR amplified TCRbeta. TCRdb analysed the multiplex PCR reads with MiXCR anew, one entry per CDR3 protein. The table includes 40,000 to 45,000 distinct CDR3 sequences, roughly 60% detected once. No cell sorting was done before RNA was extracted from the tissue. More than 3 cm separated this lung sample from the edge of the tumor. The sequenced material came from distant non-tumor lung tissue. The chain has TRBV10-3 and TRBJ2-7; D possibly uses TRBD1 or TRBD2 (5 bases each). The receptor was isolated from a man in his fifties with non-small cell lung cancer. The CDR3 loop reads CVISEGTGTYEQCF. The CDR3, as DNA: TGTGTCATCAGTGAGGGAACAGGAACCTACGAGCAGTGCTTC.